This T cell receptor (beta chain) was retrieved from a study of PD-L1 blockade in urothelial cancer. The method was immunoSEQ multiplex PCR; TCRdb's version includes in-frame clones alone and lacks a portion of them. The sample holds some 30,000 clones; 79% are singletons and the top ten take around 3.1%. Noted time point: peripheral blood 6 weeks after treatment start. This clone appeared once. The sample in question was PBMCs, obtained around atezolizumab (anti-PD-L1) treatment. The TCR sequence derives from a man aged 65 to 85 with urothelial cancer.

CDR3 region: CASSAKGGSSYEQYF. The CDR3 coding sequence is TGTGCCAGCAGTGCAAAGGGGGGGAGCTCCTACGAGCAGTACTTC. This chain joins TRBV27 and TRBJ2-7, with D perhaps TRBD2 (7 bases). Germline V gene lookup returns CDR1 MNHEY and CDR2 SMNVEV (reference sequence). This CDR3 contains 15 residues. V dropped 5 bases and J dropped 0 bases, with 14 bases sitting between them.